Given below is one T cell receptor beta chain in context. This sample is drawn from a study of blood T cell repertoires in COVID-19. Turning to the study itself: The United States, Italy and Spain provided the acute and convalescent COVID-19 samples. PBMCs, B-cell-depleted T cells, or T cells were the source of the cDNA or gDNA that made up the material.

Germline V lookup: CDR1 SGHNT, CDR2 YYREEE (reference sequence). V lost 2 bases and J lost 0, with 8 bases in between. The CDR3 length is 15 residues. Per the study methods: Reference gene primer amplification gave estimated nucleated cell counts. Method: immunoSEQ multiplex PCR; TCRdb's copy keeps in-frame clones and lacks some. V and J calls and clone size come straight from that table; D and trimming were deduced from the DNA. The data show a few hundred thousand clones, over 75% seen once. The origin of this receptor is a middle-aged man with acute or convalescent COVID-19. The gene calls are TRBV5-4 and TRBJ2-2, with D possibly matching TRBD1 (6 bases). The sequenced sample consisted of peripheral blood. Here the CDR3 reads CASSLPGANTGELFF. The CDR3 region has the DNA TGTGCCAGCAGCTTACCAGGGGCGAACACCGGGGAGCTGTTTTTT.